Given below is one TCR beta chain in context. This entry comes from a study of OX40 agonist ivuxolimab in advanced cancers. At the level of the study: Age averaged around 60 years (range roughly 23 to 79), and around 87% were male. Around 40% of patients had received prior checkpoint inhibitor therapy.

This table comes from immunoSEQ multiplex PCR, and its TCRdb copy is limited to in-frame clones, with some not included. Seen here are 35,000 to 50,000 clones, approximately 91% observed once, and the top ten hold 0.85% to 1.2%. Trimming pared 5 bases from V and 2 bases from J, leaving 14 bases between. Per the germline V gene, CDR1 is LNHDA and CDR2 is SQIVND (reference sequence). This CDR3 region has 15 residues. Exclusion of a patient followed from autoimmune disease history or systemic immunosuppression. This rearrangement joins TRBV19 to TRBJ2-3, with D perhaps matching TRBD2 (6 bases). The source was CD4+ or CD8+ T cells sorted from blood, collected in a trial of the OX40 agonist ivuxolimab. This TCR was sampled from an adult with an advanced solid tumor such as melanoma, head and neck, liver or kidney cancer. The CDR3 DNA reads as TGTGCCAGTAGTCGCCGGGACTTAATCACAGATACGCAGTATTTT. Residues: CASSRRDLITDTQYF. Variable domain in full (rest from reference TRBV19 and TRBJ2-3): DGGITQSPKYLFRKEGQNVTLSCEQNLNHDAMYWYRQDPGQGLRLIYYSQIVNDFQKGDIAEGYSVSREKKESFPLTVTSAQKNPTAFYLCASSRRDLITDTQYFGPGTRLTVL.